This T cell receptor (beta chain) was captured by sequencing in a study of tumor and adjacent non-tumor tissue in lung cancer. This clonotype appeared many times. TCRbeta libraries were built with three rounds of nested PCR, modified from ARM-PCR. TCRdb recomputed calls from the multiplex PCR reads with MiXCR, one row per CDR3 protein. The repertoire holds 85,000 or so distinct CDR3 sequences, with around 76% as singletons. This CDR3 is 15 amino acids long. J was trimmed by 4 bases and V by 1 base; bases with no gene match: 1. Germline CDR1 is DFQATT and CDR2 is SNEGSKA (reference sequence). No cell sorting was done before RNA was extracted from the tissue. Distant lung tissue was collected more than 3 cm away from the tumor edge. Newly diagnosed lung cancer patients had thoracic surgery in China, August–November 2014, without prior chemotherapy.

This chain connects TRBV20-1 to TRBJ2-7; 16 bases line up with TRBD2. The sample was distant non-tumor lung tissue. This TCR was recovered from a woman between 45 and 65 years old with non-small cell lung cancer. The CDR3 nucleotides are TGCAGTGCTAGAGCGGGACTAGCGGGAGGGTACGAGCAGTACTTC. It translates to CSARAGLAGGYEQYF.